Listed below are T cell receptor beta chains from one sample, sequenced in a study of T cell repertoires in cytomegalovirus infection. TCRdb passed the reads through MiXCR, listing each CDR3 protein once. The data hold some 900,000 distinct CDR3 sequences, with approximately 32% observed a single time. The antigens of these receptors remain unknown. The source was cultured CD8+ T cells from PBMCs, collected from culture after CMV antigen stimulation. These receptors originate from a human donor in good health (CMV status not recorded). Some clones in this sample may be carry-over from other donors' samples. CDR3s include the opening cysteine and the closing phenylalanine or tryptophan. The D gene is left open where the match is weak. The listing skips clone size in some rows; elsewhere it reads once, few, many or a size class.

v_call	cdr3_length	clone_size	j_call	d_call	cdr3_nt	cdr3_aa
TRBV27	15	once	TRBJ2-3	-	TGTGCCAGCAGTTTAAGGTGGTGGGGCGGCGATACGCAGTATTTT	CASSLRWWGGDTQYF
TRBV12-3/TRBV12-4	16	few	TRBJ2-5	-	TGTGCCAGCAGTTTAGGCTATGGAAGGTACCAAGAGACCCAGTACTTC	CASSLGYGRYQETQYF
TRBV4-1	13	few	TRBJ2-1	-	TGCGCCAGCAGCCAACCCTTAGGCAATGAGCAGTTCTTC	CASSQPLGNEQFF
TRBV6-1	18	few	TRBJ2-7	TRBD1	TGTGCCAGCAGTGAAGCCCTTCAGTCCGGGACAGGTATCTACGAGCAGTACTTC	CASSEALQSGTGIYEQYF
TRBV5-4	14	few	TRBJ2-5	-	TGTGCCACCCCTAGCAAAGTATTCCAAGAGACCCAGTACTTC	CATPSKVFQETQYF
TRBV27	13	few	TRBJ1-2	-	TGTGCCAGCAGTCCCGATAAGGGAAGTGGCTACACCTTC	CASSPDKGSGYTF
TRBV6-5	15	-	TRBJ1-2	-	TGTGCCAGCAGTTACTCGGTGGGGGGGTTCTATGGCTACACCTTC	CASSYSVGGFYGYTF
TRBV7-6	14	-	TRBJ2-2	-	TGTGCCAGCAACCCGACGGGGTACCCCGGGGAGCTGTTTTTT	CASNPTGYPGELFF
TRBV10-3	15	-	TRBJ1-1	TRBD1	TGTGCCGCCTCCGGGACAGGGGAGCGGAACACTGAAGCTTTCTTT	CAASGTGERNTEAFF
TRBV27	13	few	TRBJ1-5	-	TGTGCCAGCAGTTCCCTCGGGTCGGGGCCCCAGCATTTT	CASSSLGSGPQHF
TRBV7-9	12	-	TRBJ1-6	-	TGTGCCAGCCACAGGGTTAATTCACCCCTCCACTTT	CASHRVNSPLHF
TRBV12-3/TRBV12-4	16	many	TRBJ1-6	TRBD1	TGTGCCAGCAGTTTTGACAGGGGTTTGTATAATTCACCCCTCCACTTT	CASSFDRGLYNSPLHF
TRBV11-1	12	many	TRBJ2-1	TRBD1	TGTGCCAGCAGCTCCCAGGGGGATGAGCAGTTCTTC	CASSSQGDEQFF
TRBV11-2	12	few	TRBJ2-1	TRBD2	TGTGCCAGCAGCTACTGGGAGGGTGAGCAGTTCTTC	CASSYWEGEQFF
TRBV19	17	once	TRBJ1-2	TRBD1	TGTGCCAGTAGTACAACATTCCAACAGGGGAAGAACTATGGCTACACCTTC	CASSTTFQQGKNYGYTF
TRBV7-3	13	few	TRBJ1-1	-	TGTGCATTTTTCCGGCATGAGCACACTGAAGCTTTCTTT	CAFFRHEHTEAFF
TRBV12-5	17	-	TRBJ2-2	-	TGTGCTAGTGGTTGGGCCCTCGACAGGGAGGACACCGGGGAGCTGTTTTTT	CASGWALDREDTGELFF
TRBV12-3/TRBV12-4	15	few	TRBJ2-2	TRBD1	TGTGCCAGCAGTTTTTGGGCAGGGGGCACCGGGGAGCTGTTTTTT	CASSFWAGGTGELFF
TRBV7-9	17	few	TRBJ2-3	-	TGTGCCAGCAGCCCCGAGGGGCGGGGGCCTTACACAGATACGCAGTATTTT	CASSPEGRGPYTDTQYF
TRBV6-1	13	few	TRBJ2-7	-	TGTGCCAGCATGGGGACTCTTACCTACGAGCAGTACTTC	CASMGTLTYEQYF
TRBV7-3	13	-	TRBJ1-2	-	TGTGCCAGCAGCGCTCGGGGGGGGAGCGGCTACACCTTC	CASSARGGSGYTF
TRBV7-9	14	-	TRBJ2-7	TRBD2	TGTGCCAGCCGGCCCGGGACTAGCGGCTACGAGCAGTACTTC	CASRPGTSGYEQYF
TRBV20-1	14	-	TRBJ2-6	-	TGCAGTGCACTACCCCAGGACCAGGCCAACGTCCTGACTTTC	CSALPQDQANVLTF
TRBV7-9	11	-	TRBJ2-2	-	TGTGCCAGCGCTAAACCCGGGGAGCTGTTTTTT	CASAKPGELFF
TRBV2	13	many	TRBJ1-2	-	TGTGCCAAACCGGGACACCAAAACTATGGCTACACCTTC	CAKPGHQNYGYTF
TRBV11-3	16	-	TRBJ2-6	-	TGTGCCAGCAGGTGCGGACGGATCTCTGGGGCCAACGTCCTGACTTTC	CASRCGRISGANVLTF
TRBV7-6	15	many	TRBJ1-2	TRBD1	TGTGCCAGCAGCTCCCTCGGGACAGCCAACTATGGCTACACCTTC	CASSSLGTANYGYTF
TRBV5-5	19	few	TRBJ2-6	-	TGTGCCAGCAGCTCCTACACTCTTTCGGTGGTGTCTGGGGCCAACGTCCTGACTTTC	CASSSYTLSVVSGANVLTF
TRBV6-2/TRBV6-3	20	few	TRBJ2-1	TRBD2	TGTGCCAGCAGTTACTCGATAAGGGGACTAGCGGGGGGCGGGGGCGCTGAGCAGTTCTTC	CASSYSIRGLAGGGGAEQFF
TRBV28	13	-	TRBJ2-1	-	TGTGCCAGCAGCCTAGTCAACTACAATAAGCAGTTCTTC	CASSLVNYNKQFF
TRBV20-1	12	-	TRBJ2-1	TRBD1	TGCAGTGCTAGGACAGGGCGGAATGAGCAGTTCTTC	CSARTGRNEQFF
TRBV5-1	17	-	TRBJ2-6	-	TGCGTCAGCGGACGGAGACAAGAAAGCTCTGGGGCCAACGTCCTGACTTTC	CVSGRRQESSGANVLTF
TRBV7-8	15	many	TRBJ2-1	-	TGTGCCAGCAGCCCCCGTCCAGGATCCTACAATGAGCAGTTCTTC	CASSPRPGSYNEQFF
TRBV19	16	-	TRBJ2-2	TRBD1	TGTGCCAGTAGGGGACAGGGGGAGGCGGACACCGGGGAGCTGTTTTTT	CASRGQGEADTGELFF
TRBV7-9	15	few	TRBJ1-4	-	TGTGCCAGCAGCACCTTGACAGGCACTAATGAAAAACTGTTTTTT	CASSTLTGTNEKLFF
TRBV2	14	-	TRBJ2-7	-	TGTGCCAGCAGTGATGGCAGTACCTCCTACGAGCAGTACTTC	CASSDGSTSYEQYF
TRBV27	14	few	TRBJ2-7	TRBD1	TGTGCCAGCAGCGGGACAGCGAGCTCCTACGAGCAGTACTTC	CASSGTASSYEQYF
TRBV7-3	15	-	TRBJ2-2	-	TGTGCCAGCAGCTACGCCGGGGGCCTCACCGGGGAGCTGTTTTTT	CASSYAGGLTGELFF
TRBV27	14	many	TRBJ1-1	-	TGTGCCAGCAGCTTAGGGGGAACGAACACTGAAGCTTTCTTT	CASSLGGTNTEAFF
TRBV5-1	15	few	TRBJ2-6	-	TGCGCCAGCAGCTTGGGCTGGGATGGGGCCAACGTCCTGACTTTC	CASSLGWDGANVLTF
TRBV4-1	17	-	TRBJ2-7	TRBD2	TGCGCCAGCAGCCACCTGACTAGCGGGGGGGCGAGGAACGAGCAGTACTTC	CASSHLTSGGARNEQYF
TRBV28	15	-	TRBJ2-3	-	TGTGCCAGCACCCGAGAGGACCCAACCACAGATACGCAGTATTTT	CASTREDPTTDTQYF
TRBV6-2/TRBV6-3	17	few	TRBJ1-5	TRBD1	TGTGCCAGCAGTTACTCGAGGGACAGGGGGCTTCGTCAGCCCCAGCATTTT	CASSYSRDRGLRQPQHF
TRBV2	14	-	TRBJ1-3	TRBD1	TGTGCCAGCACCGCAGGGGGCACTGGAAACACCATATATTTT	CASTAGGTGNTIYF
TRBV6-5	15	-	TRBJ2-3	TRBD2	TGTGCCAGCACCCCTGGCGGGGGGATCACAGATACGCAGTATTTT	CASTPGGGITDTQYF
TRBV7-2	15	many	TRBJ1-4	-	TGTGCCAGCAGCTCCACAGGCGTACCCCGGGAAAAACTGTTTTTT	CASSSTGVPREKLFF
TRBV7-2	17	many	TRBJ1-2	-	TGTGCCAGCAGCTTCGTAACAGGCCTATTAACTAACTATGGCTACACCTTC	CASSFVTGLLTNYGYTF